This TCR beta chain was identified during a study of tumor and adjacent non-tumor tissue in lung cancer. Turning to the study itself: Stage I to III disease affected 9 to 10 men and 5 women aged about 31 to 80. Study-level points and caveats: Tumor tissue had significantly higher TCR diversity than normal lung.

The library came from three nested PCR rounds adapted from ARM-PCR protocols. TCRdb itself ran the multiplex PCR reads through MiXCR, one entry per CDR3 protein. Of 120,000 to 150,000 distinct CDR3 sequences listed, approximately 66% are singletons. The template was RNA from unsorted bulk tissue. V dropped 4 bases and J dropped 6; count of bases not matched to a gene: 7. The V gene's germline CDR1 is SQVTM and CDR2 ANQGSEA. The CDR3 length is 13 residues. This clonotype was counted many times. Its antigen is still unknown. V and J are TRBV29-1 and TRBJ2-7; TRBD2 matches at 9 bases. The origin of this receptor is a man in his fifties or sixties with small cell lung cancer. The sequencing sample was made of lung tumor tissue. This chain's CDR3 is CSVVAGGPSEQYF. CDR3 DNA sequence: TGCAGCGTTGTCGCGGGAGGGCCGTCCGAGCAGTACTTC.